This T cell receptor (beta chain) comes out of a study of blood T cell repertoires in COVID-19. This clone has only a few counts. V lost 8 bases and J lost 3; bases outside the gene matches: 10. This CDR3 is built from 15 residues. Germline-derived CDR1 and CDR2 are LNHDA and SQIVND (reference sequence). Produced via immunoSEQ multiplex PCR; TCRdb's table is partial and in-frame only. The sample has over 85,000 clones, nearly 90% seen once. The chain links TRBV19 to TRBJ1-1; TRBD1 matches at 9 bases. Sequenced sample: peripheral blood. This TCR was recovered from a human donor in a cohort sampled during active COVID-19. The CDR3 bases are TGTGCCAGTTTGGACAGGGGTGTTGGGGACACTGAAGCTTTCTTT. This translates into CASLDRGVGDTEAFF.